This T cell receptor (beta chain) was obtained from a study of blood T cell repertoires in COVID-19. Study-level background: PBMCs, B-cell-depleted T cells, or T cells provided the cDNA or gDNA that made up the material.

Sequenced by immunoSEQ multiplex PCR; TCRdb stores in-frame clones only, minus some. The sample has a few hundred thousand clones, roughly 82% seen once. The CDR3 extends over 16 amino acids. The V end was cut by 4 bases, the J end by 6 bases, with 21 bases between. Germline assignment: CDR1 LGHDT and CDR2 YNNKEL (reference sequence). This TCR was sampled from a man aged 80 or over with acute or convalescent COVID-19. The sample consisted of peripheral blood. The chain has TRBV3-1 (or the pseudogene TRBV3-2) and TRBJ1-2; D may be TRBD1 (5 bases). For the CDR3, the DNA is TGTGCCAGCAGCCCCTGGGGGAGGGAGGGGAACGATGGCTACACCTTC. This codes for CASSPWGREGNDGYTF.